Presented here are 15 T cell receptor beta chains from one specimen sequenced in a study of cytomegalovirus exposure and HLA in healthy donors. The PCR used 60 Vbeta and 13 Jbeta primers. Assay: immunoSEQ multiplex PCR; the TCRdb copy retains only in-frame clones and omits some. Of 85,000 to 100,000 clones listed, 65% to 80% are singletons. Specimen: PBMCs. The receptor source for this set is a man aged 40-49 years in good health and CMV-seropositive.

This clone occurred a few times. The chain links TRBV29-1 to TRBJ1-4; weak D call: TRBD1 (6 bases). The CDR3 has 13 residues. CDR1 is SQVTM and CDR2 is ANQGSEA in the germline V gene. In DNA form, the CDR3 reads TGCAGTGCGAAGACAGGTTCTAATGAAAAACTGTTTTTT. Its translation: CSAKTGSNEKLFF. Looking up the rest from reference TRBV29-1 and TRBJ1-4 gives the full variable domain: SAVISQKPSRDICQRGTSLTIQCQVDSQVTMMFWYRQQPGQSLTLIATANQGSEATYESGFVIDKFPISRPNLTFSTLTVSNMSPEDSSIYLCSAKTGSNEKLFFGSGTQLSVL.

The gene calls are TRBV11-2 and TRBJ2-7; D is uncertain. Between the trimmed V and J ends, which lost 6 bases and 0 bases, there was a span of 12 bases. Germline values: CDR1 SGHAT, CDR2 FQNNGV. CDR3 length: 14 amino acids. This CDR3 reads CASRNRRYSYEQYF. DNA of the CDR3: TGTGCCAGCAGGAACAGACGATACTCCTACGAGCAGTACTTC.

The chain links TRBV6-6 to TRBJ2-7; 7 bases map to TRBD1. Germline V gene lookup returns CDR1 MNHNY and CDR2 SVGAGI (reference sequence). This CDR3 spans 14 amino acids. The ends lost 3 bases at V and 2 bases at J; junction bases unmatched: 4. For the CDR3, the DNA is TGTGCCAGCAGTTATGCTCAGGGGGCCTACGAGCAGTACTTC. Translating gives CASSYAQGAYEQYF.

The CDR3 region has the DNA TGTGCCAGCAGTCGGCAGGCGGGGTCTAATGAAAAACTGTTTTTT. This gives the protein CASSRQAGSNEKLFF. The chain uses TRBV6-4 and TRBJ1-4; D gene uncertain. CDR1 is MRHNA, CDR2 SNTAGT, per germline. The CDR3 spans 15 residues. Trimming cost V 5 bases and J 3 bases, with 13 bases left between them.

This chain joins TRBV5-1 and TRBJ1-1; maybe TRBD1 (5 bases). V lost 5 bases, J lost 3 bases, and 14 bases lay in between. The germline V gene has CDR1 SGHRS and CDR2 YFSETQ. CDR3 size: 14 residues. This CDR3 is CASRPWQGDTEAFF. CDR3 nucleotides: TGCGCCAGCAGGCCATGGCAAGGGGACACTGAAGCTTTCTTT.

The rearrangement uses TRBV6-4 and TRBJ1-1; tentatively, D is TRBD1 (5 bases). The CDR3 has 14 residues. Germline V CDR1 and CDR2: MRHNA, SNTAGT. Deletions cut 9 bases from V and 2 bases from J, with 16 bases between. CDR3 region: CASHPDSINTEAFF. DNA of the CDR3: TGTGCCAGTCATCCAGACAGCATTAACACTGAAGCTTTCTTT.

The chain carries TRBV5-4 and TRBJ2-2, with 12 bases aligning to TRBD2. The CDR3 extends over 16 amino acids. Trimming cost V 0 bases and J 6 bases; bases outside gene matches: 3. Germline V gene data show CDR1 as SGHNT and CDR2 as YYREEE (reference sequence). CDR3 region: CASSLVTSGRSGELFF. The CDR3 DNA reads as TGTGCCAGCAGCTTGGTGACTAGCGGGAGATCCGGGGAGCTGTTTTTT.

This clone was seen more than once but under ten times. The J gene is TRBJ2-1, the V gene TRBV7-6; D may be TRBD1 (6 bases). CDR1 SGHVS and CDR2 FNYEAQ come from the germline V gene. The CDR3 runs to 13 residues. V was cut by 5 bases and J by 4 bases, with 9 bases left in between. CDR3 DNA sequence: TGTGCCAGCAGCATGACAGGTTACAATGAGCAGTTCTTC. It codes for CASSMTGYNEQFF.

This chain joins TRBV6-5 and TRBJ1-1; 9 nucleotides agree with TRBD1. CDR1 and CDR2 from the germline V gene are MNHEY and SVGAGI. The CDR3 length is 14 residues. V shed 5 bases, J shed 2 bases, and the junction held 3 bases outside the gene matches. CDR3 sequence reads: CASSGTGSNTEAFF. As DNA, the CDR3 is TGTGCCAGCAGTGGGACAGGGTCCAACACTGAAGCTTTCTTT.

The chain recombines TRBV2 with TRBJ2-1; D possibly corresponds to TRBD2 (6 bases). V was clipped by 7 bases and J by 8 bases, with 24 bases between them. The CDR3 is 16 residues long. Germline values: CDR1 SNHLY, CDR2 FYNNEI. The CDR3: CASILGAGTVGDEQFF. The DNA for the CDR3 is TGTGCCAGCATCTTAGGGGCGGGAACAGTAGGGGATGAGCAGTTCTTC.

The chain carries TRBV12-5 and TRBJ2-7; 8 bases agree with TRBD1. Losses at the gene ends were 5 bases for V and 3 bases for J; bases not matched to a gene: 12. Germline V gives CDR1 LGHNT, CDR2 FRNRAP. The CDR3 contains 16 residues. CDR3 loop: CASGQSSGTGIYEQYF. As DNA, the CDR3 is TGTGCTAGTGGTCAGAGCTCCGGGACAGGAATCTACGAGCAGTACTTC.

The DNA for the CDR3 is TGTGCCAGCAGCGGGAGACAGGGGGCGAACACTGAAGCTTTCTTT. Translated: CASSGRQGANTEAFF. The chain is built from TRBV7-8 and TRBJ1-1, with TRBD1 identical over 10 bases. Trimming removed 5 bases from V and 1 base from J; junction bases left unmatched: 4. In germline, CDR1 is SGHVS, CDR2 FQNEAQ. The CDR3 consists of 15 residues.

The chain joins TRBV5-4 to TRBJ1-4; no clear D gene. The germline V gene has CDR1 SGHNT and CDR2 YYREEE (reference sequence). This CDR3 comprises 11 residues. V was shortened by 4 bases and J by 12 bases, with 10 bases between the two germline ends. In DNA form, the CDR3 reads TGTGCCAGCAGCGGGTTGAGGGAACTGTTTTTT. It is translated as CASSGLRELFF.

J is TRBJ2-2 and V is TRBV11-2, with no clear D. Germline-derived CDR1 and CDR2 are SGHAT and FQNNGV. The V and J ends lost 1 base and 6 bases respectively, with 9 bases between them. The CDR3 spans 14 residues. The CDR3 coding sequence is TGTGCCAGCAGCTTAGGCATCAGCGCCGGGGAGCTGTTTTTT. The encoded protein is CASSLGISAGELFF.

The chain couples TRBV7-2 to TRBJ2-1; D may be TRBD2 (5 bases). The CDR3 covers 14 residues. CDR1 is SGHTA and CDR2 is FQGNSA in the germline V gene. Trimming shortened V by 1 base and J by 5 bases, and 9 bases separated the two germline ends. This CDR3 is CASSLGRRNNEQFF. In DNA, the CDR3 is TGTGCCAGCAGCTTAGGAAGGAGGAACAATGAGCAGTTCTTC. Complete variable domain (other parts from reference TRBV7-2 and TRBJ2-1): GAGVSQSPSNKVTEKGKDVELRCDPISGHTALYWYRQSLGQGLEFLIYFQGNSAPDKSGLPSDRFSAERTGGSVSTLTIQRTQQEDSAVYLCASSLGRRNNEQFFGPGTRLTVL.